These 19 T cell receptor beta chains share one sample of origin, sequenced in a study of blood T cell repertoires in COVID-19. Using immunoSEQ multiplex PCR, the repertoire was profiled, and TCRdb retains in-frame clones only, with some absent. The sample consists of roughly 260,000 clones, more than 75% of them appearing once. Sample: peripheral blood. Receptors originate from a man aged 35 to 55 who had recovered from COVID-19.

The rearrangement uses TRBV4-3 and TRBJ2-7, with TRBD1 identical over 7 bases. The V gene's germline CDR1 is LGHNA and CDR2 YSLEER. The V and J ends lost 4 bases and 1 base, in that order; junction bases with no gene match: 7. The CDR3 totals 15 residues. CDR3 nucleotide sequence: TGCGCCAGCAGCCCCGACAGGGCAGTATCCTACGAGCAGTACTTC. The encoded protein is CASSPDRAVSYEQYF.

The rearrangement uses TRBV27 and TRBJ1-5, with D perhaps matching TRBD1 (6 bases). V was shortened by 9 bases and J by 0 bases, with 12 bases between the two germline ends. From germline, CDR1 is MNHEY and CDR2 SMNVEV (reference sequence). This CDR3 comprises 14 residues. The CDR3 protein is CASADRYSNQPQHF. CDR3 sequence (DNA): TGTGCCAGTGCCGACAGGTATAGCAATCAGCCCCAGCATTTT.

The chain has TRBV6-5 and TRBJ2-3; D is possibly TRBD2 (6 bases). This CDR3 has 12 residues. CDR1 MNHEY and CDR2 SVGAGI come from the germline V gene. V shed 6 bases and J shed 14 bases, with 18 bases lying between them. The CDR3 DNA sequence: TGTGCCAGCAGCCCCCGGGGCGGGGTGGCGTATTTT. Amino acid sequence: CASSPRGGVAYF.

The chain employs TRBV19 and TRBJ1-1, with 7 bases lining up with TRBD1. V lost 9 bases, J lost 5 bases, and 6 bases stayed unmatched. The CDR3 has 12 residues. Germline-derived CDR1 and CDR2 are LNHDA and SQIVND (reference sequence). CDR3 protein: CASKQGTTEAFF. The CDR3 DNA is TGTGCCAGCAAACAGGGGACTACTGAAGCTTTCTTT.

The CDR3 spells CASSFRRGPGELFF. CDR3 nucleotides: TGTGCCAGCAGTTTCCGACGAGGGCCCGGGGAGCTGTTTTTT. The chain recombines TRBV27 with TRBJ2-2; the D gene is possibly TRBD2 (5 bases). CDR3 size: 14 residues. Germline V gene lookup returns CDR1 MNHEY and CDR2 SMNVEV (reference sequence). Trimming shortened V by 3 bases and J by 6 bases, and 11 bases separated the two germline ends.

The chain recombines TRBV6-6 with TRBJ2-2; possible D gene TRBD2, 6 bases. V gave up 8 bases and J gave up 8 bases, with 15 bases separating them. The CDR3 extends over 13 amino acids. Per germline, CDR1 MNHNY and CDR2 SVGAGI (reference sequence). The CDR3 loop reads CASRGAGPGELFF. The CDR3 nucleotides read TGTGCCAGCCGCGGGGCAGGTCCTGGGGAGCTGTTTTTT.

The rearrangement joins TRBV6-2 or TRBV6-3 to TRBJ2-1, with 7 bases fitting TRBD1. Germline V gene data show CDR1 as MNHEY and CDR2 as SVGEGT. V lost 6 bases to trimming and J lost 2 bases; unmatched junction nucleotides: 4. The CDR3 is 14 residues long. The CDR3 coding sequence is TGTGCCAGCAGCCTGAGGGGGCCCTACAATGAGCAGTTCTTC. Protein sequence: CASSLRGPYNEQFF.

CDR3 sequence reads: CASSIPPGQGPGEQYF. The CDR3 nucleotides are TGTGCCAGTAGTATACCCCCCGGACAGGGTCCGGGCGAGCAGTACTTC. The V call is TRBV19, the J call TRBJ2-7, with 8 bases that match TRBD1. The CDR3 runs to 16 residues. Germline V CDR1 and CDR2: LNHDA, SQIVND (reference sequence). V was pared by 2 bases and J by 6 bases, with 12 bases of the junction left unmatched.

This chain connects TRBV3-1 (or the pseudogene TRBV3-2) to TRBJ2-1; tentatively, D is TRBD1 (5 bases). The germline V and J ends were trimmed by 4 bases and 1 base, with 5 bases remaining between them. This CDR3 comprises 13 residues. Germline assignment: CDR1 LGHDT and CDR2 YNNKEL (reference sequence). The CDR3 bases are TGTGCCAGCAGCCCAGGGTCCTACAATGAGCAGTTCTTC. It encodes CASSPGSYNEQFF.

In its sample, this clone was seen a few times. The CDR3 sequence: CASSVGQGYAEAFF. CDR3 nucleotide sequence: TGTGCCAGCAGCGTCGGACAGGGGTACGCTGAAGCTTTCTTT. The chain couples TRBV9 to TRBJ1-1; TRBD1 matches 9 bases. V dropped 2 bases and J dropped 6; count of bases not matched to a gene: 5. Germline V gives CDR1 SGDLS, CDR2 YYNGEE. This CDR3 has 14 residues.

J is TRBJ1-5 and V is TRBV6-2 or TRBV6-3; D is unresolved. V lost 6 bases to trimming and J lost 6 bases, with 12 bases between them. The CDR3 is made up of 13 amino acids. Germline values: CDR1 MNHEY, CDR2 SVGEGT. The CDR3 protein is CASSDARGQPQHF. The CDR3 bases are TGTGCCAGCAGCGACGCCCGGGGTCAGCCCCAGCATTTT.

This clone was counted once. In DNA form, the CDR3 reads TGCGCCAGCAGCTTGGAACCGGGACTAGCGGGACTTCTTCAGTACTTC. Translation: CASSLEPGLAGLLQYF. The chain links TRBV5-1 to TRBJ2-7, with 13 bases lining up with TRBD2. V lost 0 bases and J lost 10; bases outside the gene matches: 10. Per germline, CDR1 SGHRS and CDR2 YFSETQ. This CDR3 has 16 amino acids. The complete variable domain, with remaining parts taken from reference TRBV5-1 and TRBJ2-7, reads KAGVTQTPRYLIKTRGQQVTLSCSPISGHRSVSWYQQTPGQGLQFLFEYFSETQRNKGNFPGRFSGRQFSNSRSEMNVSTLELGDSALYLCASSLEPGLAGLLQYFGPGTRLTVT.

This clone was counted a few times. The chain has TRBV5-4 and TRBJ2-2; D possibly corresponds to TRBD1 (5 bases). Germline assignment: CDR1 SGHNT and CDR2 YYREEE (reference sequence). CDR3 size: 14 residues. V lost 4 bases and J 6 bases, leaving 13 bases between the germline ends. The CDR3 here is CASSNDRPPGELFF. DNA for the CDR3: TGTGCCAGCAGCAATGACAGACCGCCCGGGGAGCTGTTTTTT.

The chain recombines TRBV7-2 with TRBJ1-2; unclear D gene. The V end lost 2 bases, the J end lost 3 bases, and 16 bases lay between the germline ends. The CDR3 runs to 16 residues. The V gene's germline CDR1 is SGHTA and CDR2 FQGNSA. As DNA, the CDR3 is TGTGCCAGCAGCTTATCCTGGGCGGGAAGCGACTATGGCTACACCTTC. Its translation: CASSLSWAGSDYGYTF.

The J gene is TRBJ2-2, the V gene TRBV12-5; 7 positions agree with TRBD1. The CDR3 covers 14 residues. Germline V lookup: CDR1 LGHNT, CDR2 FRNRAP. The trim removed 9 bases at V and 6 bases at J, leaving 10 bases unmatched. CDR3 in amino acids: CASGTARIPGELFF. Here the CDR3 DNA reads TGTGCTAGCGGGACAGCGAGAATCCCCGGGGAGCTGTTTTTT.

The CDR3 region is CASSLFLDRAKKQYF. The CDR3 DNA sequence: TGTGCCAGCAGTTTATTTCTGGACAGGGCGAAAAAGCAGTACTTC. The chain recombines TRBV27 with TRBJ2-7, with TRBD1 matching 8 bases. Germline CDR1 is MNHEY and CDR2 is SMNVEV (reference sequence). The CDR3 is 15 amino acids. V lost 1 base, J lost 8 bases, and 10 bases stayed unmatched.

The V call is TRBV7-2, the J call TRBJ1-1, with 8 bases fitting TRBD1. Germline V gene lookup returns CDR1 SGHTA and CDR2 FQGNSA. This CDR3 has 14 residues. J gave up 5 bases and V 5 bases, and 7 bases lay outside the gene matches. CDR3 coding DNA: TGTGCCAGCAGCATTCGGACAGGGAAGACTGAAGCTTTCTTT. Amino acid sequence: CASSIRTGKTEAFF.

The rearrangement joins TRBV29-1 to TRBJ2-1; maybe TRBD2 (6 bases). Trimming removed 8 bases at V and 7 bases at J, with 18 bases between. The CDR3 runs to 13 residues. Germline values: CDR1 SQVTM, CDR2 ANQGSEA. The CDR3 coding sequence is TGCAGCATCCTCCCGGGACTCAATAATGAGCAGTTCTTC. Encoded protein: CSILPGLNNEQFF.

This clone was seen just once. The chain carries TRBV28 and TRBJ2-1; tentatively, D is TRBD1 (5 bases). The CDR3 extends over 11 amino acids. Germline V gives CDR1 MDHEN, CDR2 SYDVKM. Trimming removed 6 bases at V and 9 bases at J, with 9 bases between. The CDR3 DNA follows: TGTGCCAGCAGGGGGCTGGCTGAGCAGTTCTTC. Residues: CASRGLAEQFF.